Here is one T cell receptor beta chain with its context. Its antigen is as yet unknown. The data were taken from a study of cytomegalovirus exposure and HLA in healthy donors. Study outcomes and limitations: With later analysis, a missense DCLRE1C variant became linked to TCR beta V- and J-gene trimming.

The germline V gene encodes CDR1 SEHNR and CDR2 FQNEAQ (reference sequence). Trimming took off 1 base at V and 0 bases at J, with 9 bases between the two ends. This CDR3 region has 15 residues. PCR involved 60 Vbeta and 13 Jbeta primers. Original data processing: Roughly 11 million of the 80 million or so unique TCR beta chains counted in a later analysis were shared. TCRdb's table, derived via immunoSEQ multiplex PCR, lists solely in-frame clones and lacks some. That table furnishes V, J and clone size, whereas the DNA furnished D and trimming. The sample comprises a few hundred thousand clones, over 65% of which are singletons, and just under 3% rests with the top ten.

Sequenced sample: PBMCs. This sequence was found in a woman in her 30s in good health and CMV-seronegative. The rearrangement links TRBV7-9 to TRBJ1-1; D gene unclear. CDR3 nucleotides: TGTGCCAGCAGCTTAGTAGCAGTAATGAACACTGAAGCTTTCTTT. It specifies CASSLVAVMNTEAFF.